This T cell receptor (beta chain) was recorded in a study of OX40 agonist ivuxolimab in advanced cancers. Germline loops: CDR1 SGHDT, CDR2 YYEEEE. This CDR3 is 14 amino acids long. The V gene end was trimmed by 3 bases and the J gene end by 13 bases; junction bases not matched to a gene: 14. The method was immunoSEQ multiplex PCR; TCRdb's version includes in-frame clones alone and lacks a portion of them. The sample records 65,000 to 95,000 clones, approximately 82% being singletons. The sequencing here drew on CD4+ or CD8+ T cells sorted from blood, taken in a trial of the OX40 agonist ivuxolimab. This chain joins TRBV5-6 and TRBJ1-2; 8 bases match TRBD1. This receptor was obtained from an adult with an advanced solid tumor such as melanoma, head and neck, liver or kidney cancer. The CDR3 nucleotides are TGTGCCAGCAGCTCCCCAGGACAGGGCTCCACGACCACCTTC. Amino acids: CASSSPGQGSTTTF. The full variable domain, completed using reference TRBV5-6 and TRBJ1-2, is DAGVTQSPTHLIKTRGQQVTLRCSPKSGHDTVSWYQQALGQGPQFIFQYYEEEERQRGNFPDRFSGHQFPNYSSELNVNALLLGDSALYLCASSSPGQGSTTTFGSGTRLTVV.